This T cell receptor beta chain was retrieved from a study of tumor-infiltrating lymphocytes in primary liver carcinoma. About the research overall: Maximum tumor diameters ranged from roughly 4.2 to 11 cm, stage T1-T3 N0M0. Samples produced roughly 3.5 to 8 million productive TCRbeta reads, comparable across tissue types.

The CDR3 is 12 residues long. Per germline, CDR1 GTSNPN and CDR2 SVGIG (reference sequence). With respect to this clonotype: The junction departs from germline at one end; a sequencing error may be responsible.

From about 530 ng total RNA, TCR beta cDNA was generated with a primer in the constant region. Investigators got TCR beta libraries out of three nested multiplex PCR rounds, done with slightly modified ARM-PCR. TRBV1-TRBV30 forward primers and a C-beta reverse primer were used in the first two PCR rounds, which each ran for approximately 10 cycles. TCRdb processed the multiplex PCR reads anew with MiXCR; each CDR3 protein has one entry. This repertoire shows some 20,000 distinct CDR3 sequences, 79% found once; its top ten account for over 30%. The approximately 17-32 mg bulk tissue piece was not sorted before simultaneous RNA and DNA extraction. Chronic HBV infection was present in the patients, who were treatment-naive. Each tumor specimen held more than 75% viable tumor cells.

The chain recombines TRBV30 with TRBJ2-5; 8 nucleotides match TRBD1. This clonotype was obtained from a young woman with primary liver carcinoma and hepatitis B virus infection. Sequencing input: liver tumor tissue from sampling region 4. Described subset: tumor region T4, right-lateral pole. The CDR3: CVWDRPSETQYF. DNA of the CDR3: TGTGTCTGGGACAGGCCTAGTGAGACCCAGTACTTC.